The 9 T cell receptor beta chains presented below share a single source sample, sequenced in a study of regulatory T cells in long-lasting Graves disease. For TCR beta, libraries came from iRepertoire HTBI primers and Arm-PCR of CDR3 regions. TCRdb reprocessed the multiplex PCR reads with MiXCR, giving one entry per CDR3 protein. Of around 300,000 distinct CDR3 sequences listed, around 21% are singletons. The time point was: persistent/refractory GD, antithyroid drugs over 5 years with positive TRAb. PBMCs provided the RNA from which the TCR library was made. This material consisted of peripheral blood mononuclear cells (PBMCs), taken when the disease was refractory, from a patient treated with antithyroid drugs. These receptors were obtained from a female donor with Graves disease.

The chain's CDR3 is CASSVGGPSSGANVLTF. The CDR3, as DNA: TGTGCCAGCAGTGTCGGCGGACCGAGCTCTGGGGCCAACGTCCTGACTTTC. This rearrangement joins TRBV28 to TRBJ2-6; no reliable D call. This CDR3 has 17 residues. Trimming pared 5 bases from V and 0 bases from J, leaving 14 bases between. CDR1 is MDHEN and CDR2 is SYDVKM in the germline V gene.

This clonotype was seen repeatedly, ten times or more. The chain combines TRBV20-1 with TRBJ2-2, with 9 bases identical to TRBD2. This CDR3 is 16 amino acids long. Germline CDR1 DFQATT, CDR2 SNEGSKA (reference sequence). With V trimmed by 6 bases and J by 1 base, 9 bases remained unmatched. The CDR3 spells CSAHITTSGNTGELFF. CDR3 bases: TGCAGTGCCCACATTACGACTAGCGGGAACACCGGGGAGCTGTTTTTT.

This clonotype was observed many times. The gene calls are TRBV27 and TRBJ2-5; either TRBD1 or TRBD2 may fit D (5 bases each). Per germline, CDR1 MNHEY and CDR2 SMNVEV (reference sequence). This CDR3 is 18 amino acids long. V lost 4 bases and J lost 1, with 22 bases in between. CDR3 protein: CASSYYGSQGVGQETQYF. In nucleotides, the CDR3 is TGTGCCAGCAGTTATTATGGGAGTCAGGGTGTTGGCCAAGAGACCCAGTACTTC.

This clonotype has only a few counts. This chain joins TRBV5-4 and TRBJ2-5; no reliable D call. This CDR3 has 15 residues. Germline CDR1 is SGHNT and CDR2 is YYREEE (reference sequence). V lost 4 bases and J 2 bases, leaving 15 bases between the germline ends. This CDR3 reads CASSRDTSYQETQYF. The CDR3, as DNA: TGTGCCAGCAGCCGAGACACATCCTATCAAGAGACCCAGTACTTC. The full variable domain, rest sourced from reference TRBV5-4 and TRBJ2-5, is ETGVTQSPTHLIKTRGQQVTLRCSSQSGHNTVSWYQQALGQGPQFIFQYYREEENGRGNFPPRFSGLQFPNYSSELNVNALELDDSALYLCASSRDTSYQETQYFGPGTRLLVL.

This clonotype came up many times. The chain joins TRBV12-3 or TRBV12-4 to TRBJ2-5, with D unclear. Trimming took 2 bases from V and 2 from J, leaving 12 bases between them. The CDR3 runs 15 residues. CDR3 loop: CASSLNQWGQETQYF. The DNA of the CDR3 is TGTGCCAGCAGTTTAAATCAATGGGGACAAGAGACCCAGTACTTC.

J is TRBJ2-6 and V is TRBV5-1, with D maybe TRBD2 (5 bases). With 7 bases removed from V and 0 bases from J, the gap between germline ends came to 8 bases. Germline loops: CDR1 SGHRS, CDR2 YFSETQ. The CDR3 is 14 residues long. CDR3 nucleotide sequence: TGCGCCAGCGGCGCGGGCTCTGGGGCCAACGTCCTGACTTTC. It is translated as CASGAGSGANVLTF.

The V call is TRBV6-1, the J call TRBJ1-2; a possible D gene is TRBD1 (5 bases). The V and J ends lost 7 bases and 0 bases respectively, with 15 bases between them. The CDR3 is 15 residues long. Germline lookup yields CDR1 MNHNS and CDR2 SASEGT. The CDR3 DNA sequence: TGTGCCAGCAAGGACATGTCAAGAGCTAACTATGGCTACACCTTC. Translated, it gives CASKDMSRANYGYTF.

The chain couples TRBV12-3 or TRBV12-4 to TRBJ2-7, with D perhaps being TRBD1 or TRBD2 (5 bases each). Trimming took off 5 bases at V and 1 base at J, with 15 bases between the two ends. The CDR3 covers 15 residues. CDR3 bases: TGTGCCAGCAGTGGAGGTAATACAGGTTCCTACGAGCAGTACTTC. It codes for CASSGGNTGSYEQYF.

The rearrangement uses TRBV20-1 and TRBJ2-7, with unresolved D. Germline CDR1 reads DFQATT; CDR2 reads SNEGSKA (reference sequence). The CDR3 covers 13 residues. V lost 1 base, J lost 4 bases, and 11 bases lay in between. DNA of the CDR3: TGCAGTGCTAGAGTTAGCCCAGGTTACGAGCAGTACTTC. This sequence encodes CSARVSPGYEQYF.